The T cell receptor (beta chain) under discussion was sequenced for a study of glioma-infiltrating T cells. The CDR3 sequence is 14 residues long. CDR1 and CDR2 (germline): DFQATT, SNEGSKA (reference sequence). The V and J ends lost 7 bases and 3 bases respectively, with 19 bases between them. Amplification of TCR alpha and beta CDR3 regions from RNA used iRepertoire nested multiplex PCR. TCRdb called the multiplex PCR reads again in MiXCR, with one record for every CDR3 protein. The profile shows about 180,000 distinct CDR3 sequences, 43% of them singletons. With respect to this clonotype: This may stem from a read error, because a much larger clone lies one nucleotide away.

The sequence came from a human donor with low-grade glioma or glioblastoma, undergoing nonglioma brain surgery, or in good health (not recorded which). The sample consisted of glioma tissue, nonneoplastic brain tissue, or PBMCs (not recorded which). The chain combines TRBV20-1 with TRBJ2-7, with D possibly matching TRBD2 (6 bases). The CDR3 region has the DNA TGCAGTGGGCTCCCTGGGGGGAAAAGCTACGAGCAGTACTTC. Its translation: CSGLPGGKSYEQYF.